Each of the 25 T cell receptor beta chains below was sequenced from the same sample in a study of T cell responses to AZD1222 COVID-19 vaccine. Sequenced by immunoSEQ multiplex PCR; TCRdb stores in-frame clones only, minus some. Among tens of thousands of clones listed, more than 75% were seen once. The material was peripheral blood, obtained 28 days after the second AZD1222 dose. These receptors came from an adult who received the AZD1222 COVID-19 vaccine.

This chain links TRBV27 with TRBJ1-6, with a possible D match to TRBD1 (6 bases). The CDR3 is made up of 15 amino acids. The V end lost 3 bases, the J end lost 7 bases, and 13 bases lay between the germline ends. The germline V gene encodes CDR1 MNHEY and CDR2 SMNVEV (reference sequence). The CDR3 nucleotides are TGTGCCAGCAGTTTCTCTACAGGGCGGAATTCACCCCTCCACTTT. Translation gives CASSFSTGRNSPLHF.

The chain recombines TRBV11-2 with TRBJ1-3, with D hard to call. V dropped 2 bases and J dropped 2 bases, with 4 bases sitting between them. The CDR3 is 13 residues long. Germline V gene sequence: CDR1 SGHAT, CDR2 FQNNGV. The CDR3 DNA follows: TGTGCCAGCAGCTTATTTGCTGGAAACACCATATATTTT. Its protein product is CASSLFAGNTIYF.

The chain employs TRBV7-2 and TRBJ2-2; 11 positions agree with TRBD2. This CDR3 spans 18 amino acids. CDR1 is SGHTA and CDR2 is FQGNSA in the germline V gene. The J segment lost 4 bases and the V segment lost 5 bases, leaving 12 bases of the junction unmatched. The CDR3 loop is CASSTLPLLAGVTGELFF. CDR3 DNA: TGTGCCAGCAGCACCCTACCCTTACTAGCGGGGGTCACCGGGGAGCTGTTTTTT.

Written as DNA, the CDR3 is TGTGCCAGCAGTGAAGCAGGGGGAACCGGGGAGCTGTTTTTT. This sequence encodes CASSEAGGTGELFF. The chain carries TRBV25-1 and TRBJ2-2, with 7 bases lining up with TRBD1. This CDR3 has 14 residues. The J segment lost 5 bases and the V segment lost 2 bases, leaving 2 bases of the junction unmatched. Per the germline V gene, CDR1 is MGHDK and CDR2 is SYGVNS.

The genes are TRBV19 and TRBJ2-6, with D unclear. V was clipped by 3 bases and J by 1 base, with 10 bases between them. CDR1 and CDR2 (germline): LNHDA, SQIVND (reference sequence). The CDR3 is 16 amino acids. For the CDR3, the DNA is TGTGCCAGTAGTATCGGCGGAATATCTGGGGCCAACGTCCTGACTTTC. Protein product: CASSIGGISGANVLTF.

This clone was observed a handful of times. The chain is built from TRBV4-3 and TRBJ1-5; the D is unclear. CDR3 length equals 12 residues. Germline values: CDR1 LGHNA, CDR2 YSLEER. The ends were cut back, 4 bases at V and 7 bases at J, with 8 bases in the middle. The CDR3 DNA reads TGCGCCAGCAGCCGCGAGTACCAGCCCCAGCATTTT. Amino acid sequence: CASSREYQPQHF.

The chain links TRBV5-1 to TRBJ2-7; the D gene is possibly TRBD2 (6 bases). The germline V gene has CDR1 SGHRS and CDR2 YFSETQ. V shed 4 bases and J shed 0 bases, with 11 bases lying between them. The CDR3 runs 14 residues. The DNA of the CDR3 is TGCGCCAGCAGCACCCTGACTAGCTCCTACGAGCAGTACTTC. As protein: CASSTLTSSYEQYF.

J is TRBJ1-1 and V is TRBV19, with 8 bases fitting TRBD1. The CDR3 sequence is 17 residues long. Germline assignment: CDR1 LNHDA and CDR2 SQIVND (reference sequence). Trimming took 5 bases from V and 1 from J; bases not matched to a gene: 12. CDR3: CASSRQGFSLGNTEAFF. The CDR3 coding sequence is TGTGCCAGTAGTCGACAGGGGTTTAGTCTGGGGAACACTGAAGCTTTCTTT.

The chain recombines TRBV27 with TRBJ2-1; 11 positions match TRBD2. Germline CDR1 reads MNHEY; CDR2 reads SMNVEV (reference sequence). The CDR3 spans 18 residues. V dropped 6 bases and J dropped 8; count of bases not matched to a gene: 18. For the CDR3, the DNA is TGTGCCAGCAGCTACCTCCGGATTAGCGGGGGGGCGTCAGATGAGCAGTTCTTC. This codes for CASSYLRISGGASDEQFF.

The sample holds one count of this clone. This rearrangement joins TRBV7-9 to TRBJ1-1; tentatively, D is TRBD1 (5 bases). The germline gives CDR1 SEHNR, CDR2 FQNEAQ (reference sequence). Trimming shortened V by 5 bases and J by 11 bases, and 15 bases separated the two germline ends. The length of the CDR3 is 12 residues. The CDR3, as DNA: TGTGCCAGCAGCCCTGGGGGGATAGGGGCTTTCTTT. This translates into CASSPGGIGAFF.

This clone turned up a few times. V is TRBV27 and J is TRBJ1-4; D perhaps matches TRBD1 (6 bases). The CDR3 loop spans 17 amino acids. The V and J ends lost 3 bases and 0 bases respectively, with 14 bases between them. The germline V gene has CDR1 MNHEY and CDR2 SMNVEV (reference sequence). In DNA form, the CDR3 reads TGTGCCAGCAGTTTTGGGGGGCCGGGAACAACTAATGAAAAACTGTTTTTT. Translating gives CASSFGGPGTTNEKLFF.

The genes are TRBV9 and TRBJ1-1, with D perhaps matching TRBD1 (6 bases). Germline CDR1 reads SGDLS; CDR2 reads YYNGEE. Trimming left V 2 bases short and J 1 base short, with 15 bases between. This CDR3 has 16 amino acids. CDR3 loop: CASSVGTPRGNTEAFF. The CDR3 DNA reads TGTGCCAGCAGCGTCGGGACACCAAGAGGGAACACTGAAGCTTTCTTT.

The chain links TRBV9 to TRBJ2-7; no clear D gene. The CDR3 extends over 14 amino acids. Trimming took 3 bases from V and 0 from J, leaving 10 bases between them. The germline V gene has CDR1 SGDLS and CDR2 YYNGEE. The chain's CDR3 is CASSARTGSYEQYF. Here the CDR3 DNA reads TGTGCCAGCAGCGCTCGGACGGGCTCCTACGAGCAGTACTTC.

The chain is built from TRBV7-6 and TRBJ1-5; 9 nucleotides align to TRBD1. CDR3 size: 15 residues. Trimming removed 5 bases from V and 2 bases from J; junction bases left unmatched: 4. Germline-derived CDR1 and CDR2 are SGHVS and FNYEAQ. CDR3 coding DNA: TGTGCCAGCAGCAGGGGACAGGGAGGCAATCAGCCCCAGCATTTT. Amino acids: CASSRGQGGNQPQHF.

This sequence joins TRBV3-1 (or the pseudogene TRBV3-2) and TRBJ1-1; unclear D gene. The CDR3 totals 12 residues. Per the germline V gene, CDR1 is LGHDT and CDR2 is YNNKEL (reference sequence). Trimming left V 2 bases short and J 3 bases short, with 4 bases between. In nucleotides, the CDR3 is TGTGCCAGCAGCCAAATTTACACTGAAGCTTTCTTT. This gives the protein CASSQIYTEAFF.

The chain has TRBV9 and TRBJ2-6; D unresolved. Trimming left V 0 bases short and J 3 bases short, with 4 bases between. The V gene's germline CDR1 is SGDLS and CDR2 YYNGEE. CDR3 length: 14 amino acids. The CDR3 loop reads CASSVVGGANVLTF. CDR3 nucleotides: TGTGCCAGCAGCGTAGTAGGTGGGGCCAACGTCCTGACTTTC. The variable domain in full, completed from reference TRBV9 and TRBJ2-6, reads DSGVTQTPKHLITATGQRVTLRCSPRSGDLSVYWYQQSLDQGLQFLIQYYNGEERAKGNILERFSAQQFPDLHSELNLSSLELGDSALYFCASSVVGGANVLTFGAGSRLTVL.

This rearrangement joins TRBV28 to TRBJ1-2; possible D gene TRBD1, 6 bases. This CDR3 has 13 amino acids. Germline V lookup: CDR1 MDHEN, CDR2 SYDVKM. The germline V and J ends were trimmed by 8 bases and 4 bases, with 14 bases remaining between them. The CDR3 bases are TGTGCCAGCGGTTCCAGGGGACCCTATGGCTACACCTTC. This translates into CASGSRGPYGYTF.

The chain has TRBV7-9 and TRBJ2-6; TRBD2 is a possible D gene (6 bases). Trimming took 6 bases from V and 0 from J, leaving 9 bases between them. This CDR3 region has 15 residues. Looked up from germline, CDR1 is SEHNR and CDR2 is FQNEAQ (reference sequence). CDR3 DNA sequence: TGTGCCAGCAGGGAGGGATTCTCTGGGGCCAACGTCCTGACTTTC. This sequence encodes CASREGFSGANVLTF. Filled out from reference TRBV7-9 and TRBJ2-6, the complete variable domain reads DTGVSQNPRHKITKRGQNVTFRCDPISEHNRLYWYRQTLGQGPEFLTYFQNEAQLEKSRLLSDRFSAERPKGSFSTLEIQRTEQGDSAMYLCASREGFSGANVLTFGAGSRLTVL.

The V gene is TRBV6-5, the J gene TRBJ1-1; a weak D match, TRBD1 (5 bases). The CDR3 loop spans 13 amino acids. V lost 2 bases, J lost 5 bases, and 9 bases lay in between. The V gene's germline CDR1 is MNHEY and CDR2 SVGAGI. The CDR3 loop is CASSYDRQTEAFF. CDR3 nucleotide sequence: TGTGCCAGCAGTTACGATAGACAGACTGAAGCTTTCTTT.

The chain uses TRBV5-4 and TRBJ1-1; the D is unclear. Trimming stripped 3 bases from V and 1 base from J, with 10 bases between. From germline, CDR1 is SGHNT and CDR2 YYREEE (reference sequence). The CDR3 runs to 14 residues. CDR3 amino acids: CASSSATENTEAFF. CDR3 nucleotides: TGTGCCAGCAGCTCGGCCACAGAGAACACTGAAGCTTTCTTT. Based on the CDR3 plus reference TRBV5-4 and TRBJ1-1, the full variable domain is ETGVTQSPTHLIKTRGQQVTLRCSSQSGHNTVSWYQQALGQGPQFIFQYYREEENGRGNFPPRFSGLQFPNYSSELNVNALELDDSALYLCASSSATENTEAFFGQGTRLTVV.

CDR3 sequence reads: CASSLGLAGTDTQYF. In DNA, the CDR3 is TGTGCCAGCAGCCTCGGACTAGCGGGGACAGATACGCAGTATTTT. The rearrangement links TRBV7-8 to TRBJ2-3; 12 positions match TRBD2. Germline-derived CDR1 and CDR2 are SGHVS and FQNEAQ. The CDR3 totals 15 residues. J gave up 3 bases and V 5 bases, and 3 bases lay outside the gene matches.

The CDR3 protein is CASEVRGANVLTF. CDR3 nucleotides: TGTGCCAGCGAGGTTCGCGGGGCCAACGTCCTGACTTTC. This chain connects TRBV12-3 or TRBV12-4 to TRBJ2-6; no clear D. Trimming removed 8 bases from V and 4 bases from J, with 9 bases in between. The CDR3 extends over 13 amino acids.

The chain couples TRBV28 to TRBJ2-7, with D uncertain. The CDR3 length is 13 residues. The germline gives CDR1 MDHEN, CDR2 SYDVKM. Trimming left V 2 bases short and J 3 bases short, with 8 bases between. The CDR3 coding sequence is TGTGCCAGCAGTTTACGGCAACGCTACGAGCAGTACTTC. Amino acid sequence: CASSLRQRYEQYF.

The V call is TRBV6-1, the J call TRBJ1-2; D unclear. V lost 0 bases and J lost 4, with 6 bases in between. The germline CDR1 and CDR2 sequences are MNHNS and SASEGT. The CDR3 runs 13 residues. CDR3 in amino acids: CASSEAAGYGYTF. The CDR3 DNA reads TGTGCCAGCAGTGAAGCGGCGGGCTATGGCTACACCTTC.

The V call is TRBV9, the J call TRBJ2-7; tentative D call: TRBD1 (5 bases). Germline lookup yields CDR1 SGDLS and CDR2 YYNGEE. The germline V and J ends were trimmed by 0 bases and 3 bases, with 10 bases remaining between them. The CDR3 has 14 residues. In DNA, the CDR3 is TGTGCCAGCAGCGTAGAGGGGCAGTTCTACGAGCAGTACTTC. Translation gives CASSVEGQFYEQYF.